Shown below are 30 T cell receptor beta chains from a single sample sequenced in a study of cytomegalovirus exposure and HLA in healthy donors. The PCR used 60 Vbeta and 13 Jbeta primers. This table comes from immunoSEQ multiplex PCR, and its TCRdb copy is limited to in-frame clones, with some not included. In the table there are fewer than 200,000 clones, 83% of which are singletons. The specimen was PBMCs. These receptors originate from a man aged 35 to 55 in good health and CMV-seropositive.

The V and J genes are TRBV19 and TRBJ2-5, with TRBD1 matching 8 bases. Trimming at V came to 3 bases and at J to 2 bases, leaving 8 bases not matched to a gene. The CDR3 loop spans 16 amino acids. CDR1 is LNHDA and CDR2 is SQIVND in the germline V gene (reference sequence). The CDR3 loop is CASSIAPTGVQETQYF. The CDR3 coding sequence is TGTGCCAGTAGTATCGCCCCGACAGGGGTGCAAGAGACCCAGTACTTC.

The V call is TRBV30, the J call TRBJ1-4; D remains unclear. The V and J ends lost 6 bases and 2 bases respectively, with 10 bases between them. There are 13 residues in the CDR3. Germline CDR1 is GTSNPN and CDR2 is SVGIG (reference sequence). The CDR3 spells CACAGSTNEKLFF. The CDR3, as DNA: TGTGCCTGCGCGGGGAGCACTAATGAAAAACTGTTTTTT.

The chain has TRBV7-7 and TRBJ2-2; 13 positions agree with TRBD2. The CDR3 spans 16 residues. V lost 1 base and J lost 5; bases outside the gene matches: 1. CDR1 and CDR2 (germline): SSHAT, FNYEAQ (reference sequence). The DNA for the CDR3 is TGTGCCAGCAGCTTAGGACTAGCGGGAGGAACCGGGGAGCTGTTTTTT. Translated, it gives CASSLGLAGGTGELFF.

The CDR3 coding sequence is TGTGCCAGTAGTCCGGACTGGTCCACAGATACGCAGTATTTT. Translated, it gives CASSPDWSTDTQYF. V usage is TRBV19 and J usage is TRBJ2-3; a weak D match, TRBD2 (5 bases). The CDR3 is 14 amino acids. Deletions cut 5 bases from V and 2 bases from J, with 11 bases between. Germline V gives CDR1 LNHDA, CDR2 SQIVND (reference sequence).

The CDR3 protein is CASSLGQGLTEAFF. CDR3 nucleotide sequence: TGTGCCAGCAGCTTAGGACAGGGTCTCACTGAAGCTTTCTTT. The chain combines TRBV7-2 with TRBJ1-1, with TRBD1 matching 7 bases. The CDR3 has 14 residues. Unmatched junction bases numbered 3, after V lost 1 base and J lost 4 bases. CDR1 is SGHTA, CDR2 FQGNSA, per germline. Full variable domain (remainder filled in from reference TRBV7-2 and TRBJ1-1): GAGVSQSPSNKVTEKGKDVELRCDPISGHTALYWYRQSLGQGLEFLIYFQGNSAPDKSGLPSDRFSAERTGGSVSTLTIQRTQQEDSAVYLCASSLGQGLTEAFFGQGTRLTVV.

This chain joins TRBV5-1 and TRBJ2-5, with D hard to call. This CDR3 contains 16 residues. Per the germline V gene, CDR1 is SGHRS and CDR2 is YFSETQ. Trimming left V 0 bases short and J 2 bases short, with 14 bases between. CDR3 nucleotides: TGCGCCAGCAGCTTGGCCGCAGACGGAGCGCAAGAGACCCAGTACTTC. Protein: CASSLAADGAQETQYF.

Here the CDR3 DNA reads TGCGCCAGCAGCTTTGCCAGGGGGATGAACACTGAAGCTTTCTTT. It specifies CASSFARGMNTEAFF. This chain connects TRBV5-1 to TRBJ1-1; 7 bases line up with TRBD1. Trimming took 2 bases from V and 0 from J; bases not matched to a gene: 4. CDR3 length: 15 amino acids. The germline CDR1 and CDR2 sequences are SGHRS and YFSETQ. Together with reference TRBV5-1 and TRBJ1-1, the CDR3 gives the full variable domain: KAGVTQTPRYLIKTRGQQVTLSCSPISGHRSVSWYQQTPGQGLQFLFEYFSETQRNKGNFPGRFSGRQFSNSRSEMNVSTLELGDSALYLCASSFARGMNTEAFFGQGTRLTVV.

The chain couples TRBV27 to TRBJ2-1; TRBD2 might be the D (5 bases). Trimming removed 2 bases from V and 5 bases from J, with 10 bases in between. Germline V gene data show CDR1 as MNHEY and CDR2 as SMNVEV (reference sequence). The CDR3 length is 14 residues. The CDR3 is CASSLTGRDNEQFF. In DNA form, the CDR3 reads TGTGCCAGCAGTTTAACGGGAAGGGACAATGAGCAGTTCTTC.

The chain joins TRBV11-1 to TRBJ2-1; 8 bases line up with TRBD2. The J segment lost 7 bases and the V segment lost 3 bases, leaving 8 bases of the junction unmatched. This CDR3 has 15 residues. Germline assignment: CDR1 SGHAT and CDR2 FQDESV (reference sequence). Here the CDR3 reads CASSLGLGGMNEQFF. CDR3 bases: TGTGCCAGCAGCTTGGGACTAGGGGGAATGAATGAGCAGTTCTTC. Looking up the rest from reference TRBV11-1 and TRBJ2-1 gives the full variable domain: EAEVAQSPRYKITEKSQAVAFWCDPISGHATLYWYRQILGQGPELLVQFQDESVVDDSQLPKDRFSAERLKGVDSTLKIQPAELGDSAMYLCASSLGLGGMNEQFFGPGTRLTVL.

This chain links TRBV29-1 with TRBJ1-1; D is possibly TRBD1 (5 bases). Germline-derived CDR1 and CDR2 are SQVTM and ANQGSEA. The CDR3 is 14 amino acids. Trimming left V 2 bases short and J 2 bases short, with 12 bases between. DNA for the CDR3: TGCAGCGTTGAATCAGGGCAGCCTAACACTGAAGCTTTCTTT. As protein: CSVESGQPNTEAFF.

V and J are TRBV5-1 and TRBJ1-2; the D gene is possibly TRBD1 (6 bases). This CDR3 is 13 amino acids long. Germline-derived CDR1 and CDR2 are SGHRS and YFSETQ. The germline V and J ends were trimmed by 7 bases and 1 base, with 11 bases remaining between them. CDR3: CASGEGHNYGYTF. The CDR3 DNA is TGCGCCAGCGGCGAGGGACATAACTATGGCTACACCTTC.

The CDR3 nucleotides are TGTGCCAGCAAACGGACAGGGACCCACAATGAGCAGTTCTTC. It translates to CASKRTGTHNEQFF. This chain uses TRBV27 with TRBJ2-1; TRBD1 agrees at 8 bases. CDR1 and CDR2 (germline): MNHEY, SMNVEV (reference sequence). Trimming cost V 7 bases and J 5 bases; bases outside gene matches: 7. The CDR3 loop spans 14 amino acids.

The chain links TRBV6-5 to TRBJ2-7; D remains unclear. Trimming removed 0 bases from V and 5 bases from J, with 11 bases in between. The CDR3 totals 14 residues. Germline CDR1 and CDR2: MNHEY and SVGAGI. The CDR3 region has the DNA TGTGCCAGCAGTTACTCACAGTTAAACCACGAGCAGTACTTC. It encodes CASSYSQLNHEQYF.

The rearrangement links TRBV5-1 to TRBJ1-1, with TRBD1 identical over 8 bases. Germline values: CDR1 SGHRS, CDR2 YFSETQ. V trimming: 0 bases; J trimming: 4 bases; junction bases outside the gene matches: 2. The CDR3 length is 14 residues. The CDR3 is CASSLDGQGTEAFF. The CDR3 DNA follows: TGCGCCAGCAGCTTGGATGGACAGGGCACTGAAGCTTTCTTT.

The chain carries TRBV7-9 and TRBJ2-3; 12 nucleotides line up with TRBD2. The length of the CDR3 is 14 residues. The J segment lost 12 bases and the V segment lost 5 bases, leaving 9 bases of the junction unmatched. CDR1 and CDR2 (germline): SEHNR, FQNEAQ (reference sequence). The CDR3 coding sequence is TGTGCCAGCAGCCCTCCACTAGCGGGAGGTTACCAGTATTTT. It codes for CASSPPLAGGYQYF.

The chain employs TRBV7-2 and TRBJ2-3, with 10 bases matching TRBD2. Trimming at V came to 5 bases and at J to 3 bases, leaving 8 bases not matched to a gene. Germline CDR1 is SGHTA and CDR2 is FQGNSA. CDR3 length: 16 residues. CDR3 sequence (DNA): TGTGCCAGCAGCCGAAGGGCTAGCGGGAGAACAGATACGCAGTATTTT. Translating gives CASSRRASGRTDTQYF.

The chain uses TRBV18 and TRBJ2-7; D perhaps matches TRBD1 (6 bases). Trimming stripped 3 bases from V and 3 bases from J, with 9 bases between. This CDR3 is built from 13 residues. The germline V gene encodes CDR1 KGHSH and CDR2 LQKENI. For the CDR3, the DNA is TGTGCCAGCTCACCGATGGACAGCTACGAGCAGTACTTC. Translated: CASSPMDSYEQYF.

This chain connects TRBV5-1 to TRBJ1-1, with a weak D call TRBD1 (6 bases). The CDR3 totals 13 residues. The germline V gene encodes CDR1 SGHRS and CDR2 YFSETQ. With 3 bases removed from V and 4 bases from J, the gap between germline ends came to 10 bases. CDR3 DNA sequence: TGCGCCAGCAGCTCACAGGGTCGCACTGAAGCTTTCTTT. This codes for CASSSQGRTEAFF.

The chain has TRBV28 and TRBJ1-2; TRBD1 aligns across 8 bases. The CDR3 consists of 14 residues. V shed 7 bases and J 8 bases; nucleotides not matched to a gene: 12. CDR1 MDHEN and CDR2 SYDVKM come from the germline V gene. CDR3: CASTGDRSLGGYTF. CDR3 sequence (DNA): TGTGCCAGCACTGGGGACAGGTCCCTGGGGGGCTACACCTTC.

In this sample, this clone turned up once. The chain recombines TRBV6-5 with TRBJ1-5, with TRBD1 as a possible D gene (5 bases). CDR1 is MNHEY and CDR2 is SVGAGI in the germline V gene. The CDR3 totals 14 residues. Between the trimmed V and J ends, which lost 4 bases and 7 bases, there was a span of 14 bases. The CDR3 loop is CASSLTGAEQPQHF. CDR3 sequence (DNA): TGTGCCAGCAGTTTAACAGGAGCAGAACAGCCCCAGCATTTT.

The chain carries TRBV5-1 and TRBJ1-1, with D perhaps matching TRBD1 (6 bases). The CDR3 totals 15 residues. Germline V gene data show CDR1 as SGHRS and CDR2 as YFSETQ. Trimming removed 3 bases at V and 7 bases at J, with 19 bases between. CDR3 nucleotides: TGCGCCAGCAGCTACACCCTGACAGGTGGGGGTGAAGCTTTCTTT. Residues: CASSYTLTGGGEAFF.

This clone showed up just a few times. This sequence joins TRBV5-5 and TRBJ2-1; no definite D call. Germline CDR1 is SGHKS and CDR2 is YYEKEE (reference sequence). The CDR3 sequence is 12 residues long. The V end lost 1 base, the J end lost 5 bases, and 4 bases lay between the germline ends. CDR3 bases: TGTGCCAGCAGCTTGCAGGACAATGAGCAGTTCTTC. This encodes CASSLQDNEQFF.

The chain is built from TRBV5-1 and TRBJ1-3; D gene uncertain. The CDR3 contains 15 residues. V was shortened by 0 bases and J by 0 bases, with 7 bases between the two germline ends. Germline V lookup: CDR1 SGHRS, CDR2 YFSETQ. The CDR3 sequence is CASSLGGNSGNTIYF. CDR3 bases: TGCGCCAGCAGCTTGGGAGGGAACTCTGGAAACACCATATATTTT. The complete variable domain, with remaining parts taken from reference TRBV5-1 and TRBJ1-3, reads KAGVTQTPRYLIKTRGQQVTLSCSPISGHRSVSWYQQTPGQGLQFLFEYFSETQRNKGNFPGRFSGRQFSNSRSEMNVSTLELGDSALYLCASSLGGNSGNTIYFGEGSWLTVV.

The CDR3, as DNA: TGTGCCAGCAGGAGGAGGCCCCAGCATTTT. This codes for CASRRRPQHF. The chain recombines TRBV5-5 with TRBJ1-5, with unresolved D. Deletions cut 5 bases from V and 9 bases from J, with 6 bases between. This CDR3 is built from 10 residues. Germline V gene lookup returns CDR1 SGHKS and CDR2 YYEKEE (reference sequence).

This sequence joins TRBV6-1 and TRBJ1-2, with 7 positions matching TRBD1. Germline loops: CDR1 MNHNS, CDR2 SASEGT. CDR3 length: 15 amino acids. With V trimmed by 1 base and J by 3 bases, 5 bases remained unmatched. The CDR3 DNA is TGTGCCAGCAGTGAAGGGACAGGAGAAGACTATGGCTACACCTTC. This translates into CASSEGTGEDYGYTF.

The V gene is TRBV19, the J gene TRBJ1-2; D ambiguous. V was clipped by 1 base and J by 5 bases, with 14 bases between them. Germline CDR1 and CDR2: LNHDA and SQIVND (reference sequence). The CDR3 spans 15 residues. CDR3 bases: TGTGCCAGTAGTATAGGGAACAGAAAATTATATGGCTACACCTTC. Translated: CASSIGNRKLYGYTF. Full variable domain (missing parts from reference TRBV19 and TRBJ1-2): DGGITQSPKYLFRKEGQNVTLSCEQNLNHDAMYWYRQDPGQGLRLIYYSQIVNDFQKGDIAEGYSVSREKKESFPLTVTSAQKNPTAFYLCASSIGNRKLYGYTFGSGTRLTVV.

CDR3 DNA sequence: TGTGCCAGCAGCTCATCCTCGGACAGGGTCTATGGCTACACCTTC. Translating it yields CASSSSSDRVYGYTF. The rearrangement uses TRBV28 and TRBJ1-2; 8 nucleotides agree with TRBD1. Germline CDR1 and CDR2: MDHEN and SYDVKM. J lost 4 bases, V lost 6 bases, and 10 bases had no gene match. CDR3 length: 15 residues.

The CDR3 DNA follows: TGCGCCAGCAGCTTGGGACTAGCGGACGTATCCTACGAGCAGTACTTC. Translated: CASSLGLADVSYEQYF. V gene TRBV5-1 combines with J gene TRBJ2-7; 9 bases fit TRBD2. There are 16 residues in the CDR3. With V trimmed by 0 bases and J by 1 base, 5 bases remained unmatched. Germline values: CDR1 SGHRS, CDR2 YFSETQ.

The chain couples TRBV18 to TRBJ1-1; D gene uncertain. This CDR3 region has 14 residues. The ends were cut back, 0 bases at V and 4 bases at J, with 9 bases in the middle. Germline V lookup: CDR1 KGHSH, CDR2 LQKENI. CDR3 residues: CASSPPIGFTEAFF. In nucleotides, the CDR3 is TGTGCCAGCTCACCACCGATCGGGTTCACTGAAGCTTTCTTT.

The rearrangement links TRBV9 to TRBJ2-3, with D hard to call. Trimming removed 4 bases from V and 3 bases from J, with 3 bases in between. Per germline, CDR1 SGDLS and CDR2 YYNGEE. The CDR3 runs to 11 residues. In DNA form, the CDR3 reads TGTGCCAGCAGCCCTACAGATACGCAGTATTTT. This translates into CASSPTDTQYF. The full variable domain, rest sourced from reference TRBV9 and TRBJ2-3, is DSGVTQTPKHLITATGQRVTLRCSPRSGDLSVYWYQQSLDQGLQFLIQYYNGEERAKGNILERFSAQQFPDLHSELNLSSLELGDSALYFCASSPTDTQYFGPGTRLTVL.